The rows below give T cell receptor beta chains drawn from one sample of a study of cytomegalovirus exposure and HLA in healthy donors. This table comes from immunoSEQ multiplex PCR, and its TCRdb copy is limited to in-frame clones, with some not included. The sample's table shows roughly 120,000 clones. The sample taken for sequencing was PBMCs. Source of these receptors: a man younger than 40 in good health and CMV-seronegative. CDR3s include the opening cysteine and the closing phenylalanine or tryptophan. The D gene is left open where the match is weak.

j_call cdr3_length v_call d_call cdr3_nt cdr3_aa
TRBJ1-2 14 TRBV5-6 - TGTGCCAGCAGCTTGAGGGGAACTAACTATGGCTACACCTTC CASSLRGTNYGYTF
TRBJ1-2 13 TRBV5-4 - TGTGCCAGCAGCTTCCCAGATAACTATGGCTACACCTTC CASSFPDNYGYTF
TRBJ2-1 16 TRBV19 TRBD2 TGTGCCAGTAGTATGTTTGGCGGGAGCTCCTACAATGAGCAGTTCTTC CASSMFGGSSYNEQFF
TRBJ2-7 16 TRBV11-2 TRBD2 TGTGCCAGCAGCTTAGATGGCCTAGCGGGCACCTACGAGCAGTACTTC CASSLDGLAGTYEQYF
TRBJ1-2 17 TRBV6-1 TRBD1 TGTGCCAGCAGGGAATTGGGACAGGGGGCGCCGACGGGGGGCTACACCTTC CASRELGQGAPTGGYTF
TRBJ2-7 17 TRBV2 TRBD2 TGTGCCAGCAGTGAAGAGGGACGCCTAGCGGAGGGCTACGAGCAGTACTTC CASSEEGRLAEGYEQYF
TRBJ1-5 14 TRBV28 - TGTGCCAGCAGTTATGGGGCCGAGGATCAGCCCCAGCATTTT CASSYGAEDQPQHF
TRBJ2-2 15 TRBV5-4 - TGTGCCAGCAGCTACGGGACACTGAACACCGGGGAGCTGTTTTTT CASSYGTLNTGELFF
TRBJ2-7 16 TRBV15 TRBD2 TGTGCCACCAGCAAACCCGGGACTAGCGGGATACCCGAGCAGTACTTC CATSKPGTSGIPEQYF
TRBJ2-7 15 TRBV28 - TGTGCCAGCAATCCTATGGCCCGGGGAGAGTACGAGCAGTACTTC CASNPMARGEYEQYF